This T cell receptor (beta chain) was sequenced for a study of cytomegalovirus exposure and HLA in healthy donors. General study results and limits: Later analysis demonstrated an association between a missense DCLRE1C variant and TCR beta V- and J-gene trimming.

The CDR3 is 14 amino acids. V lost 7 bases and J 7 bases, leaving 20 bases between the germline ends. CDR1 MDHEN and CDR2 SYDVKM come from the germline V gene. Researchers ran the PCR with 60 Vbeta and 13 Jbeta primers. Repertoires were generated with immunoSEQ multiplex PCR, while TCRdb's copy carries only in-frame clones and drops some. The sample includes more than 80,000 clones, 64% of them seen just once. This clone was detected a few times. What it recognizes is unknown. V is TRBV28 and J is TRBJ2-7, with a weak D call TRBD2 (6 bases). Source material: PBMCs. This clonotype was obtained from a man aged 55 to 70 in good health and CMV-seronegative. This CDR3 is CASKEGTETGEQYF. Here the CDR3 DNA reads TGTGCCAGCAAGGAGGGGACGGAGACCGGGGAGCAGTACTTC.